Each of the 22 T cell receptor beta chains below was sequenced from the same sample in a study of T cell responses to AZD1222 COVID-19 vaccine. Clones were read by immunoSEQ multiplex PCR, and TCRdb kept only the in-frame ones, dropping some. The sample shows just over 95,000 clones, about 88% of them seen only once. The sample here was peripheral blood, taken on day 0 of AZD1222 vaccination. The source of these receptors is an adult in good health.

The genes are TRBV5-1 and TRBJ2-1; 8 bases are a match to TRBD2. The CDR3 runs 14 residues. CDR1 is SGHRS, CDR2 YFSETQ, per germline. The J segment lost 8 bases and the V segment lost 0 bases, leaving 4 bases of the junction unmatched. The CDR3 nucleotides read TGCGCCAGCAGCTTGGGGACTAGCAGCCATGAGCAGTTCTTC. It yields the protein CASSLGTSSHEQFF.

This sequence joins TRBV5-6 and TRBJ2-7; a weak D match, TRBD2 (6 bases). Per germline, CDR1 SGHDT and CDR2 YYEEEE. The CDR3 contains 16 residues. The V end lost 4 bases, the J end lost 0 bases, and 17 bases lay between the germline ends. The CDR3 protein is CASSPNTGEASYEQYF. Written as DNA, the CDR3 is TGTGCCAGCAGCCCCAATACGGGAGAGGCCTCCTACGAGCAGTACTTC. Filled out from reference TRBV5-6 and TRBJ2-7, the complete variable domain reads DAGVTQSPTHLIKTRGQQVTLRCSPKSGHDTVSWYQQALGQGPQFIFQYYEEEERQRGNFPDRFSGHQFPNYSSELNVNALLLGDSALYLCASSPNTGEASYEQYFGPGTRLTVT.

The chain uses TRBV6-6 and TRBJ1-6; no clear D. The germline V gene encodes CDR1 MNHNY and CDR2 SVGAGI (reference sequence). The CDR3 has 15 residues. Trimming took off 7 bases at V and 0 bases at J, with 10 bases between the two ends. CDR3 in DNA: TGTGCCAGCATTCCAGACGGCTCCTATAATTCACCCCTCCACTTT. This gives the protein CASIPDGSYNSPLHF.

This clone was seen just once. The chain couples TRBV11-2 to TRBJ2-2; D is undetermined. Trimming stripped 4 bases from V and 7 bases from J, with 10 bases between. This CDR3 has 13 residues. Germline CDR1 SGHAT, CDR2 FQNNGV. CDR3 in DNA: TGTGCCAGCAGCTCGCCCTTGATCGGGGAGCTGTTTTTT. It yields the protein CASSSPLIGELFF. Together with reference TRBV11-2 and TRBJ2-2, the CDR3 gives the full variable domain: EAGVAQSPRYKIIEKRQSVAFWCNPISGHATLYWYQQILGQGPKLLIQFQNNGVVDDSQLPKDRFSAERLKGVDSTLKIQPAKLEDSAVYLCASSSPLIGELFFGEGSRLTVL.

The V gene is TRBV19, the J gene TRBJ2-1; 12 bases map to TRBD2. V was pared by 8 bases and J by 3 bases, with 8 bases of the junction left unmatched. Germline values: CDR1 LNHDA, CDR2 SQIVND (reference sequence). There are 16 residues in the CDR3. The CDR3 spells CASAPLAGGLYNEQFF. CDR3 bases: TGTGCCAGTGCGCCCCTAGCGGGGGGGCTCTACAATGAGCAGTTCTTC. Filled out from reference TRBV19 and TRBJ2-1, the complete variable domain reads DGGITQSPKYLFRKEGQNVTLSCEQNLNHDAMYWYRQDPGQGLRLIYYSQIVNDFQKGDIAEGYSVSREKKESFPLTVTSAQKNPTAFYLCASAPLAGGLYNEQFFGPGTRLTVL.

This clone was detected only once. This rearrangement joins TRBV6-5 to TRBJ1-5; D uncertain. This CDR3 has 13 residues. Germline CDR1 MNHEY, CDR2 SVGAGI. The ends were cut back, 2 bases at V and 3 bases at J, with 5 bases in the middle. CDR3 sequence: CASSYRFNQPQHF. The DNA for the CDR3 is TGTGCCAGCAGTTACCGATTCAATCAGCCCCAGCATTTT.

J is TRBJ1-4 and V is TRBV20-1; tentatively, D is TRBD1 (6 bases). Germline assignment: CDR1 DFQATT and CDR2 SNEGSKA (reference sequence). Between the trimmed V and J ends, which lost 3 bases and 7 bases, there was a span of 15 bases. CDR3 size: 14 residues. CDR3 sequence: CSASTGSQGEKLFF. CDR3 sequence (DNA): TGCAGTGCTAGTACAGGGAGTCAGGGTGAAAAACTGTTTTTT.

The CDR3: CASSGGTVSYEQYF. In DNA, the CDR3 is TGTGCCAGCAGCGGAGGGACTGTTTCCTACGAGCAGTACTTC. The chain carries TRBV7-9 and TRBJ2-7; weak D call: TRBD2 (6 bases). This CDR3 region has 14 residues. Germline assignment: CDR1 SEHNR and CDR2 FQNEAQ (reference sequence). Trimming pared 5 bases from V and 1 base from J, leaving 12 bases between.

Here the CDR3 DNA reads TGCGCCAGCAGTGAGTCTAATTCACCCCTCCACTTT. It is translated as CASSESNSPLHF. This rearrangement joins TRBV10-2 to TRBJ1-6; D gene ambiguous. Germline loops: CDR1 WSHSY, CDR2 SAAADI. Trimming shortened V by 0 bases and J by 6 bases, and 0 bases separated the two germline ends. The CDR3 length is 12 residues.

V gene TRBV27 combines with J gene TRBJ1-6, with D unresolved. The CDR3 has 13 residues. CDR1 and CDR2 from the germline V gene are MNHEY and SMNVEV (reference sequence). V lost 4 bases, J lost 4 bases, and 5 bases lay in between. CDR3 DNA sequence: TGTGCCAGCAGTTCCGGGTATAATTCACCCCTCCACTTT. Protein product: CASSSGYNSPLHF.

The V call is TRBV7-8, the J call TRBJ1-1; unclear D gene. Looked up from germline, CDR1 is SGHVS and CDR2 is FQNEAQ. Trimming left V 5 bases short and J 5 bases short, with 15 bases between. This CDR3 contains 14 residues. The CDR3 region is CASSPITIGTEAFF. The CDR3 DNA reads as TGTGCCAGCAGCCCAATCACAATTGGGACTGAAGCTTTCTTT. Filled out from reference TRBV7-8 and TRBJ1-1, the complete variable domain reads GAGVSQSPRYKVAKRGQDVALRCDPISGHVSLFWYQQALGQGPEFLTYFQNEAQLDKSGLPSDRFFAERPEGSVSTLKIQRTQQEDSAVYLCASSPITIGTEAFFGQGTRLTVV.

This clone was seen only once. The DNA of the CDR3 is TGTGCCAGCAGGGCCGATGGTCCCATCGGGGAGCTGTTTTTT. Its translation: CASRADGPIGELFF. This sequence joins TRBV7-2 and TRBJ2-2; unclear D gene. Germline V gene lookup returns CDR1 SGHTA and CDR2 FQGNSA. Trimming took off 6 bases at V and 7 bases at J, with 15 bases between the two ends. CDR3 size: 14 residues.

V and J are TRBV3-1 (or the pseudogene TRBV3-2) and TRBJ1-2; 8 positions match TRBD1. The CDR3 runs 14 residues. J lost 3 bases, V lost 5 bases, and 5 bases had no gene match. Germline V gives CDR1 LGHDT, CDR2 YNNKEL (reference sequence). CDR3 in amino acids: CASSTGTGDYGYTF. CDR3 DNA sequence: TGTGCCAGCAGCACCGGGACAGGCGACTATGGCTACACCTTC.

This clone was observed a single time. The J gene is TRBJ1-2, the V gene TRBV5-1; D unclear. Germline CDR1 reads SGHRS; CDR2 reads YFSETQ. CDR3 length equals 13 residues. Trimming left V 5 bases short and J 1 base short, with 9 bases between. The CDR3 nucleotides are TGCGCCAGCAGTCCCCGTAGTAACTATGGCTACACCTTC. It yields the protein CASSPRSNYGYTF.

The chain recombines TRBV4-1 with TRBJ1-2; D gene uncertain. Trimming shortened V by 0 bases and J by 4 bases, and 9 bases separated the two germline ends. The CDR3 is 14 residues long. Germline-derived CDR1 and CDR2 are MGHRA and YSYEKL. This CDR3 is CASSQERARYGYTF. The CDR3 bases are TGCGCCAGCAGCCAAGAGAGGGCACGCTATGGCTACACCTTC.

The rearrangement joins TRBV5-4 to TRBJ2-7; TRBD1 matches at 10 bases. The CDR3 contains 15 residues. Germline CDR1 reads SGHNT; CDR2 reads YYREEE (reference sequence). The junction had 5 bases not matched to a gene; V was cut back by 5 bases and J by 0 bases. This CDR3 reads CASSWDRGTSYEQYF. CDR3 sequence (DNA): TGTGCCAGCAGTTGGGACAGGGGAACCTCCTACGAGCAGTACTTC. The variable domain in full, with the rest retrieved from reference TRBV5-4 and TRBJ2-7, is ETGVTQSPTHLIKTRGQQVTLRCSSQSGHNTVSWYQQALGQGPQFIFQYYREEENGRGNFPPRFSGLQFPNYSSELNVNALELDDSALYLCASSWDRGTSYEQYFGPGTRLTVT.

The chain recombines TRBV18 with TRBJ2-3; tentatively, D is TRBD1 (6 bases). Trimming shortened V by 3 bases and J by 2 bases, and 9 bases separated the two germline ends. The CDR3 runs 14 residues. Germline CDR1 KGHSH, CDR2 LQKENI. The DNA of the CDR3 is TGTGCCAGCTCACCGGACAGCACCACAGATACGCAGTATTTT. Translation gives CASSPDSTTDTQYF.

The J gene is TRBJ1-1, the V gene TRBV12-5; 7 nucleotides line up with TRBD1. The CDR3 is 16 amino acids. Unmatched junction bases numbered 10, after V lost 3 bases and J lost 3 bases. Germline CDR1 LGHNT, CDR2 FRNRAP. The CDR3 DNA sequence: TGTGCTAGTGGTTTATCCAGGGGGGAATGGGACACTGAAGCTTTCTTT. Translated: CASGLSRGEWDTEAFF.

The chain couples TRBV18 to TRBJ1-6; D possibly corresponds to TRBD1 (6 bases). The CDR3 spans 15 residues. Between the trimmed V and J ends, which lost 3 bases and 8 bases, there was a span of 14 bases. CDR1 KGHSH and CDR2 LQKENI come from the germline V gene. The CDR3 sequence is CASSPRGRTDSPLHF. In DNA, the CDR3 is TGTGCCAGCTCACCCAGGGGACGGACAGATTCACCCCTCCACTTT.

The J gene is TRBJ1-1, the V gene TRBV7-6, with D tentatively TRBD1 (6 bases). The CDR3 contains 15 residues. V lost 6 bases, J lost 0 bases, and 14 bases lay in between. Germline V CDR1 and CDR2: SGHVS, FNYEAQ. CDR3 in DNA: TGTGCCAGCAGTAATAGGGGACATTTGAACACTGAAGCTTTCTTT. It specifies CASSNRGHLNTEAFF.

The CDR3 reads CASSPDPDTDTQYF. CDR3 nucleotides: TGTGCCAGCAGTCCGGACCCTGACACAGATACGCAGTATTTT. V is TRBV28 and J is TRBJ2-3; no definite D call. Germline V lookup: CDR1 MDHEN, CDR2 SYDVKM. CDR3 length equals 14 residues. The ends were cut back, 5 bases at V and 2 bases at J, with 11 bases in the middle.

This clone turned up a few times. This chain joins TRBV11-3 and TRBJ1-5, with TRBD1 as a possible D gene (5 bases). Trimming left V 8 bases short and J 2 bases short, with 13 bases between. The CDR3 has 14 amino acids. Looked up from germline, CDR1 is SGHNT and CDR2 is YENEEA. The CDR3 DNA is TGTGCCAGCCCGACAGAGAGGGGCAATCAGCCCCAGCATTTT. As protein: CASPTERGNQPQHF. Combining the CDR3 with reference TRBV11-3 and TRBJ1-5 gives the whole variable domain EAGVVQSPRYKIIEKKQPVAFWCNPISGHNTLYWYLQNLGQGPELLIRYENEEAVDDSQLPKDRFSAERLKGVDSTLKIQPAELGDSAVYLCASPTERGNQPQHFGDGTRLSIL.